Sequencing of this TCR beta chain was carried out in a study of blood T cell repertoires in COVID-19. The assay was immunoSEQ multiplex PCR, and TCRdb's table has in-frame clones only and misses some. The table has some 150,000 clones, about 87% seen once. The germline CDR1 and CDR2 sequences are SGHTA and FQGTGA. Trimming shortened V by 5 bases and J by 0 bases, and 10 bases separated the two germline ends. The CDR3 length is 15 residues. Specimen: peripheral blood. The source is a human donor in a cohort sampled during active COVID-19. The rearrangement joins TRBV7-3 to TRBJ2-2; D possibly corresponds to TRBD2 (5 bases). In nucleotides, the CDR3 is TGTGCCAGCAGCCCGGGATCTTCGAACACCGGGGAGCTGTTTTTT. Amino acid sequence: CASSPGSSNTGELFF.